The 27 T cell receptor beta chains given below trace back to one sample, sequenced in a study of T cells in women clearing cervical HPV infection. Method: immunoSEQ multiplex PCR; TCRdb's copy keeps in-frame clones and lacks some. Its listing shows 45,000 to 50,000 clones. Source material: blood buffy coat. The source is a woman aged 18-70 years with a cervical HPV16 infection that either progressed to CIN3+ or cleared (not recorded which).

About this clone: The read terminates 3 residues before the CDR3 end, so the remaining end is supplied by the germline J gene. This chain links TRBV10-3 with TRBJ2-7; 7 bases are shared with TRBD2. The CDR3 is made up of 14 amino acids. Germline V gene sequence: CDR1 ENHRY, CDR2 SYGVKD. The trim removed 10 bases at V and 3 bases at J, leaving 12 bases unmatched. The CDR3 bases that were read are TGTGCCACCAAGTCTCTAGCGGACAACTACGAG. This sequence encodes CATKSLADNYE. Given in full, the CDR3 is CATKSLADNYEQYF.

With respect to this clone: From the germline J gene comes the end of the CDR3, since the read stops 3 residues before it. The rearrangement joins TRBV4-1 to TRBJ2-2, with 8 bases lining up with TRBD2. Looked up from germline, CDR1 is MGHRA and CDR2 is YSYEKL. CDR3 length: 17 amino acids. J gave up 6 bases and V 0 bases, and 9 bases lay outside the gene matches. Incomplete CDR3 DNA: TGCGCCAGCAGCCAAGAAAGTGGGGGACTAGAAGCCGGGGAG. Translating gives CASSQESGGLEAGE. The whole CDR3 sequence reads CASSQESGGLEAGELFF.

Details on this clone: The read halts 3 residues ahead of the CDR3 end, with the missing end drawn from the germline J gene. V usage is TRBV18 and J usage is TRBJ2-2; a weak D match, TRBD1 (6 bases). Per the germline V gene, CDR1 is KGHSH and CDR2 is LQKENI. There are 15 residues in the CDR3. CDR3 loop: CASSPKQGANEKLFF. The CDR3 bases that were read are TGTGCCAGCTCACCGAAACAGGGTGCTAATGAAAAG. Full variable domain (missing parts from reference TRBV18 and TRBJ2-2): NAGVMQNPRHLVRRRGQEARLRCSPMKGHSHVYWYRQLPEEGLKFMVYLQKENIIDESGMPKERFSAEFPKEGPSILRIQQVVRGDSAAYFCASSPKQGANEKLFFGEGSRLTVL.

Worth noting for this clone: The missing CDR3 end, 3 residues past where the read stops, is filled in from the germline J gene. The chain recombines TRBV11-3 with TRBJ2-7; 7 bases map to TRBD2. Per germline, CDR1 SGHNT and CDR2 YENEEA. The trim removed 8 bases at V and 0 bases at J, leaving 7 bases unmatched. This CDR3 comprises 14 residues. The covered CDR3 bases are TGTGCCAGCGGACCGGGACTAAACTCCTACGAG. Protein sequence: CASGPGLNSYE. The whole CDR3 protein is CASGPGLNSYEQYF. Filled out from reference TRBV11-3 and TRBJ2-7, the complete variable domain reads EAGVVQSPRYKIIEKKQPVAFWCNPISGHNTLYWYLQNLGQGPELLIRYENEEAVDDSQLPKDRFSAERLKGVDSTLKIQPAELGDSAVYLCASGPGLNSYEQYFGPGTRLTVT.

On this clone: The read stops 3 residues short of the end of the CDR3; the missing end is completed from the germline J gene. V and J are TRBV30 and TRBJ1-5; D possibly corresponds to TRBD1 (5 bases). Germline values: CDR1 GTSNPN, CDR2 SVGIG (reference sequence). The CDR3 is 17 amino acids. The V end lost 1 base, the J end lost 4 bases, and 20 bases lay between the germline ends. The CDR3 loop reads CAWSGPSTGLYNQPQHF. Partial CDR3 DNA: TGTGCCTGGAGTGGACCCTCGACGGGACTCTATAATCAGCCC.

Turning to this clone: With the read ending 3 residues before the CDR3 end, the germline J gene is used to fill in that end. The chain recombines TRBV18 with TRBJ2-7; TRBD2 agrees at 7 bases. The CDR3 covers 14 residues. Germline V gene data show CDR1 as KGHSH and CDR2 as LQKENI. J gave up 5 bases and V 3 bases, and 7 bases lay outside the gene matches. The CDR3 sequence: CASSPRLATNEQYF. The CDR3 bases that were read are TGTGCCAGCTCACCCCGACTAGCTACGAACGAG. The full variable domain, rest sourced from reference TRBV18 and TRBJ2-7, is NAGVMQNPRHLVRRRGQEARLRCSPMKGHSHVYWYRQLPEEGLKFMVYLQKENIIDESGMPKERFSAEFPKEGPSILRIQQVVRGDSAAYFCASSPRLATNEQYFGPGTRLTVT.

As to this clone: The read halts 3 residues ahead of the CDR3 end, with the missing end drawn from the germline J gene. This chain links TRBV20-1 with TRBJ2-3, with 9 bases identical to TRBD1. The CDR3 totals 13 residues. Trimming took 7 bases from V and 3 from J; bases not matched to a gene: 5. Germline-derived CDR1 and CDR2 are DFQATT and SNEGSKA (reference sequence). The chain's CDR3 is CSVGDRATDTQYF. CDR3 bases read: TGCAGTGTCGGGGACAGGGCGACAGATACG.

The covered CDR3 bases are TGTGCCAGCAGCGAAACACGGGGACAGGTGTATGAAAAA. It translates to CASSETRGQVYEK. The CDR3 in its entirety is CASSETRGQVYEKLFF. The J gene is TRBJ1-4, the V gene TRBV7-8; TRBD1 agrees at 8 bases. The sequence runs out 3 residues before the end of the CDR3; the remainder is reconstructed from the germline J gene. From germline, CDR1 is SGHVS and CDR2 FQNEAQ. The V and J ends lost 5 bases and 6 bases, in that order; junction bases with no gene match: 11. The CDR3 consists of 16 residues.

CDR3 bases read: TGTGCCAGCAGGGGACAGGTCGCGAACACCGGGGAG. It encodes CASRGQVANTGE. The CDR3 reads in full as CASRGQVANTGELFF. The rearrangement uses TRBV12-3 or TRBV12-4 and TRBJ2-2; 8 positions match TRBD1. The read terminates 3 residues before the CDR3 end, so the remaining end is supplied by the germline J gene. The V segment lost 6 bases and the J segment 0 bases; nucleotides outside the gene matches: 3. There are 15 residues in the CDR3.

Points on this clone: The CDR3 goes on 3 residues after the read ends, and that part is filled in from the germline J gene. This chain uses TRBV18 with TRBJ2-4; D may be TRBD2 (5 bases). The CDR3 has 13 amino acids. Germline assignment: CDR1 KGHSH and CDR2 LQKENI. This chain's CDR3 is CASSPNGDYGQYF. Partial CDR3 DNA: TGTGCCAGCTCACCAAACGGGGATTATGGT.

Points on this clone: Read data end 3 residues before the CDR3 end; the end is taken from the germline J gene. The V and J genes are TRBV18 and TRBJ1-2; no firm D call. The CDR3 has 13 amino acids. With 2 bases removed from V and 1 base from J, the gap between germline ends came to 5 bases. From germline, CDR1 is KGHSH and CDR2 LQKENI. Partial CDR3 DNA: TGTGCCAGCTCACCATCAGATAACTATGGC. Its translation is CASSPSDNYG. The full CDR3 protein reads CASSPSDNYGYTF.

A note on this clone: The read ends 3 residues shy of where the CDR3 ends; the end is completed using the germline J gene. The J gene is TRBJ1-5, the V gene TRBV19, with 7 bases identical to TRBD1. The CDR3 covers 14 residues. Trimming cost V 6 bases and J 5 bases; bases outside gene matches: 7. From germline, CDR1 is LNHDA and CDR2 SQIVND (reference sequence). This CDR3 reads CASSLTGRDQPQHF. The DNA read from the CDR3 is TGTGCCAGTAGCCTGACAGGGAGGGATCAGCCC.

Remarks on this clone: The CDR3 extends 3 residues past the end of the read, so its final part is completed from the germline J gene. The chain uses TRBV20-1 and TRBJ1-5; TRBD1 aligns across 7 bases. The CDR3 has 18 amino acids. The trim removed 1 base at V and 0 bases at J, leaving 12 bases unmatched. In germline, CDR1 is DFQATT, CDR2 SNEGSKA (reference sequence). The CDR3 loop reads CSARVPGGLGYSNQPQHF. The sequenced CDR3 bases are TGCAGTGCTAGAGTTCCAGGGGGGCTGGGTTATAGCAATCAGCCC.

Of note for this clone: The CDR3 end lies 3 residues beyond the end of the read and is filled in from the germline J gene. The J gene is TRBJ1-4, the V gene TRBV2, with D perhaps TRBD1 (6 bases). The CDR3 extends over 15 amino acids. V lost 4 bases and J 1 base, leaving 10 bases between the germline ends. CDR1 is SNHLY and CDR2 is FYNNEI in the germline V gene. The covered CDR3 bases are TGTGCCAGCAGTGGCGGGGGCAGAACTAATGAAAAA. It encodes CASSGGGRTNEK. The whole CDR3 protein is CASSGGGRTNEKLFF.

Note on this clone: The DNA ends 3 residues before the CDR3 does, and the rest of the CDR3 is filled in from the germline J gene. V gene TRBV10-3 combines with J gene TRBJ1-1; unclear D gene. The CDR3 is 14 residues long. The V end lost 4 bases, the J end lost 3 bases, and 12 bases lay between the germline ends. CDR1 ENHRY and CDR2 SYGVKD come from the germline V gene. Incomplete CDR3 DNA: TGTGCCATCAGTGGACGGGCGGACTACACTGAA. Its protein is CAISGRADYTE. The CDR3 in full is CAISGRADYTEAFF.

Remarks on this clone: The read terminates 3 residues ahead of where the CDR3 ends, so the germline J gene completes it. The V call is TRBV20-1, the J call TRBJ2-2; 7 bases line up with TRBD1. V trimming: 4 bases; J trimming: 0 bases; junction bases outside the gene matches: 2. The CDR3 is 14 residues long. Germline CDR1 is DFQATT and CDR2 is SNEGSKA (reference sequence). Here the CDR3 reads CSATDRSNTGELFF. The CDR3 DNA, read in part, is TGCAGTGCTACGGACAGGTCGAACACCGGGGAG.

Remarks on this clone: The read gets to within 3 residues of the CDR3 end, and the germline J gene fills in the rest. The chain links TRBV13 to TRBJ2-1, with a weak D call TRBD2 (6 bases). V lost 9 bases to trimming and J lost 4 bases, with 19 bases between them. From germline, CDR1 is PRHDT and CDR2 FYEKMQ (reference sequence). The CDR3 is made up of 15 amino acids. This CDR3 reads CASSIVGTLYNEQFF. CDR3 DNA (partial): TGTGCCAGTTCTATCGTCGGGACTCTTTACAATGAG.

As for this clone: With the read ending 3 residues before the CDR3 end, the germline J gene is used to fill in that end. The chain couples TRBV19 to TRBJ2-5; 9 positions agree with TRBD1. The V and J ends lost 5 bases and 4 bases, in that order; junction bases with no gene match: 5. CDR1 and CDR2 (germline): LNHDA, SQIVND (reference sequence). This CDR3 has 14 residues. Incomplete CDR3 DNA: TGTGCCAGTAGTCCGGGGACAGGGAGAGAGACC. Translated, it gives CASSPGTGRET. The whole CDR3 sequence is CASSPGTGRETQYF.

As concerns this clone: The CDR3 goes on 3 residues after the read ends, and that part is filled in from the germline J gene. This chain connects TRBV5-1 to TRBJ2-5; D is unresolved. The length of the CDR3 is 15 residues. CDR1 SGHRS and CDR2 YFSETQ come from the germline V gene. Trimming pared 0 bases from V and 4 bases from J, leaving 13 bases between. CDR3 in amino acids: CASSLGAKNRETQYF. CDR3 DNA (partial): TGCGCCAGCAGCTTGGGCGCGAAGAACAGAGAGACC.

A note on this clone: The read terminates 3 residues before the CDR3 end, so the remaining end is supplied by the germline J gene. The chain recombines TRBV19 with TRBJ1-2; 7 nucleotides line up with TRBD1. The length of the CDR3 is 14 residues. Germline trimming cut 4 bases from V and 6 bases from J; bases unmatched to any gene: 8. CDR1 is LNHDA and CDR2 is SQIVND in the germline V gene (reference sequence). CDR3 DNA (partial): TGTGCCAGTAGTACCTCGACAGGGAACCATGGC. Translating gives CASSTSTGNHG. The entire CDR3 protein reads CASSTSTGNHGYTF.

In the case of this clone: The CDR3 end lies 3 residues beyond the end of the read and is filled in from the germline J gene. The chain couples TRBV18 to TRBJ2-7; 12 bases match TRBD1. J lost 2 bases, V lost 3 bases, and 2 bases had no gene match. Germline CDR1 is KGHSH and CDR2 is LQKENI. The CDR3 runs 15 residues. Here the CDR3 reads CASSPGTGGPYEQYF. The sequenced part of the CDR3 DNA is TGTGCCAGCTCACCCGGGACAGGGGGCCCCTACGAG.

Of note for this clone: The DNA ends 3 residues before the CDR3 does, and the rest of the CDR3 is filled in from the germline J gene. This sequence joins TRBV18 and TRBJ1-5; D is possibly TRBD1 (5 bases). Trimming took off 2 bases at V and 4 bases at J, with 9 bases between the two ends. The CDR3 is made up of 14 amino acids. Germline V gene sequence: CDR1 KGHSH, CDR2 LQKENI. The CDR3: CASSPWDSNQPQHF. The DNA read from the CDR3 is TGTGCCAGCTCACCATGGGACTCTAATCAGCCC.

With respect to this clone: The read ends 3 residues shy of where the CDR3 ends; the end is completed using the germline J gene. The gene calls are TRBV7-3 and TRBJ1-1; D remains unclear. Per germline, CDR1 SGHTA and CDR2 FQGTGA. Trimming pared 5 bases from V and 2 bases from J, leaving 9 bases between. CDR3 length: 13 amino acids. The CDR3 loop is CASSQTVNTEAFF. CDR3 DNA, as far as it was read: TGTGCCAGCAGCCAGACTGTTAACACTGAA.

Concerning this clone itself: The read finishes 3 residues shy of the CDR3 end, and the germline J gene is used to complete it. The rearrangement joins TRBV2 to TRBJ2-3; 10 nucleotides line up with TRBD2. Germline V gives CDR1 SNHLY, CDR2 FYNNEI. This CDR3 contains 16 residues. The ends lost 4 bases at V and 2 bases at J; junction bases unmatched: 6. The sequenced CDR3 bases are TGTGCCAGCAGTGTCTACACTAGCGGGAACACAGATACG. Residues: CASSVYTSGNTDT. The entire CDR3 protein is CASSVYTSGNTDTQYF.

In the case of this clone: Read coverage stops 3 residues before the CDR3 terminus; the germline J gene supplies the remainder. The V gene is TRBV7-3, the J gene TRBJ1-3, with D perhaps TRBD1 (5 bases). Germline CDR1 and CDR2: SGHTA and FQGTGA. V dropped 0 bases and J dropped 0 bases, with 6 bases sitting between them. The length of the CDR3 is 15 residues. The CDR3: CASSLTGGSGNTIYF. The CDR3 DNA, read in part, is TGTGCCAGCAGCTTAACGGGGGGCTCTGGAAACACC.

The CDR3 is CASTAAQRSYEQYF. The sequenced part of the CDR3 DNA is TGCGCCAGCACGGCGGCACAGCGGAGCTACGAG. This chain links TRBV5-1 with TRBJ2-7, with D possibly matching TRBD2 (5 bases). The CDR3 end is not reached by the read, which stops 3 residues before it; the germline J gene fills it in. Germline CDR1 reads SGHRS; CDR2 reads YFSETQ. CDR3 size: 14 residues. V lost 6 bases and J 3 bases, leaving 16 bases between the germline ends.

In regard to this clone: The read comes to an end 3 residues before the CDR3 does, leaving the germline J gene to fill in the end. The V and J genes are TRBV10-3 and TRBJ1-5; possibly TRBD1 for D (5 bases). The V end was cut by 0 bases, the J end by 2 bases, with 17 bases between. This CDR3 spans 18 amino acids. The germline V gene has CDR1 ENHRY and CDR2 SYGVKD. The CDR3 sequence: CAISESRFMTGGNQPQHF. The CDR3 DNA, read in part, is TGTGCCATCAGTGAGTCGAGGTTTATGACGGGGGGCAATCAGCCC.